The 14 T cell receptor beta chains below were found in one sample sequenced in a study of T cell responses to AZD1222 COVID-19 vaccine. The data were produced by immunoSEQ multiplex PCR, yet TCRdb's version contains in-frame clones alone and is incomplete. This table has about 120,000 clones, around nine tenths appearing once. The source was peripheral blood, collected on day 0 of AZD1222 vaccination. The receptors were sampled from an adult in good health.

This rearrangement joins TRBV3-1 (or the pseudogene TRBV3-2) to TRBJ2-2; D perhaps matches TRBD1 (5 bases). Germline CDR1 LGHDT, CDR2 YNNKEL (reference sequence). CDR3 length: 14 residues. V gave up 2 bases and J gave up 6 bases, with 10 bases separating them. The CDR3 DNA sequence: TGTGCCAGCAGCCAAACAACAGGCCCCGGGGAGCTGTTTTTT. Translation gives CASSQTTGPGELFF.

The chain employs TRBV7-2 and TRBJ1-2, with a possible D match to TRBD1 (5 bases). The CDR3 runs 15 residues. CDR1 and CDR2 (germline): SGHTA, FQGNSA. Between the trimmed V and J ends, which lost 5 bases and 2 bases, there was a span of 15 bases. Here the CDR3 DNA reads TGTGCCAGCAGCCAACCTGGGGCCGCCAACTATGGCTACACCTTC. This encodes CASSQPGAANYGYTF.

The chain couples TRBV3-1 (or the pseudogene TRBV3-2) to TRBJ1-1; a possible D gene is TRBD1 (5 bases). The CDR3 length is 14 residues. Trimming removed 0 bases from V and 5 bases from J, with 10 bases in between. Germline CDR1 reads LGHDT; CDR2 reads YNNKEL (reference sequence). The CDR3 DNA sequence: TGTGCCAGCAGCCAAGAGGTGAGGGGAACTGAAGCTTTCTTT. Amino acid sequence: CASSQEVRGTEAFF.

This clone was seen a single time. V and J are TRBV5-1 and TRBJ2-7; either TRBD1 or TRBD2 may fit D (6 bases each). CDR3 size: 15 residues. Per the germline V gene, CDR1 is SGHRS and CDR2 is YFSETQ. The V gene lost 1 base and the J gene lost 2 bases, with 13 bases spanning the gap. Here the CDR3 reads CASSLRSGATYEQYF. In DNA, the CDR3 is TGCGCCAGCAGCTTGAGGTCGGGGGCGACCTACGAGCAGTACTTC.

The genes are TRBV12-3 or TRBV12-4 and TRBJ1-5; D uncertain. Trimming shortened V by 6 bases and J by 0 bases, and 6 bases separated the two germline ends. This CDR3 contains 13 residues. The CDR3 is CASSPNSNQPQHF. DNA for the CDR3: TGTGCCAGCAGCCCCAATAGCAATCAGCCCCAGCATTTT.

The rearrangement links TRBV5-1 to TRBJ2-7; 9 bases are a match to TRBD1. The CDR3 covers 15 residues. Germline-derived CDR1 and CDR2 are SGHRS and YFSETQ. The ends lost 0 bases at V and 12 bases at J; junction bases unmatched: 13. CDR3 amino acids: CASSLARDRESNPYF. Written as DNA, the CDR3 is TGCGCCAGCAGCTTGGCTCGGGACAGGGAGTCGAATCCGTACTTC.

The CDR3 sequence: CASSLDTGVEKLFF. The CDR3 nucleotides read TGTGCCAGCAGTTTGGACACGGGGGTTGAAAAACTGTTTTTT. The gene calls are TRBV6-5 and TRBJ1-4, with D possibly matching TRBD1 (5 bases). Trimming took off 4 bases at V and 7 bases at J, with 13 bases between the two ends. This CDR3 is built from 14 residues. The germline V gene has CDR1 MNHEY and CDR2 SVGAGI.

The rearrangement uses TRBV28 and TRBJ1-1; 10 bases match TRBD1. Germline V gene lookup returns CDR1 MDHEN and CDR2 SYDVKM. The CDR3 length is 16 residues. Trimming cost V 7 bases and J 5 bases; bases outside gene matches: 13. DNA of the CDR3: TGTGCCAGCAACCAAGCCTCCGGGGACAGGGGAACTGAAGCTTTCTTT. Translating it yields CASNQASGDRGTEAFF.

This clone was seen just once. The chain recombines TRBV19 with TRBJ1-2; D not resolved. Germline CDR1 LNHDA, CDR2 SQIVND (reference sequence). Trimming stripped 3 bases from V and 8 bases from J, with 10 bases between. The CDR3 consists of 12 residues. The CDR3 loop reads CASSIRGEGYTF. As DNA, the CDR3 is TGTGCCAGTAGTATTCGGGGTGAAGGCTACACCTTC.

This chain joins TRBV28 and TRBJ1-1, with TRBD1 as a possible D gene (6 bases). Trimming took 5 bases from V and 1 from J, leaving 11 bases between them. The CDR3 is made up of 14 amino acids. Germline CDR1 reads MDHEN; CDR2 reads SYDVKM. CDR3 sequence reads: CASSVQGSNTEAFF. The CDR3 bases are TGTGCCAGCAGTGTACAGGGATCGAACACTGAAGCTTTCTTT.

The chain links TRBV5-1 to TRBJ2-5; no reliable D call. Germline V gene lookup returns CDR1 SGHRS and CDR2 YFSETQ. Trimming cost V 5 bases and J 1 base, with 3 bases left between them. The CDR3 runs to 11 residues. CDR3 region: CASRSQETQYF. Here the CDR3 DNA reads TGCGCCAGCAGATCCCAAGAGACCCAGTACTTC.

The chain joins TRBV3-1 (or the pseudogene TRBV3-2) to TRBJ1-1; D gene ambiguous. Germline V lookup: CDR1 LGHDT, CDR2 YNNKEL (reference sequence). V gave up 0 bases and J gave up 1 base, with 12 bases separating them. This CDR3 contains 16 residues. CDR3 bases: TGTGCCAGCAGCCAAGATTGGTGGTCAGCGAACACTGAAGCTTTCTTT. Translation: CASSQDWWSANTEAFF.

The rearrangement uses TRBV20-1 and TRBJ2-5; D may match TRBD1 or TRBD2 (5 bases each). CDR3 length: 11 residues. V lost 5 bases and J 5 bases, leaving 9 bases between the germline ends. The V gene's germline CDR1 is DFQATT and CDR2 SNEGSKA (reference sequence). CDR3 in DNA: TGCAGTGCTTTCGAGGGGGAGACCCAGTACTTC. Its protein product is CSAFEGETQYF.

Here the CDR3 DNA reads TGTGCCAGCAGCTTGGGGGTGGCTGAAAAACTGTTTTTT. Translation gives CASSLGVAEKLFF. V and J are TRBV7-9 and TRBJ1-4, with D possibly TRBD1 on 5 matching bases. V lost 3 bases and J lost 7, with 9 bases in between. The germline V gene encodes CDR1 SEHNR and CDR2 FQNEAQ (reference sequence). The CDR3 sequence is 13 residues long.